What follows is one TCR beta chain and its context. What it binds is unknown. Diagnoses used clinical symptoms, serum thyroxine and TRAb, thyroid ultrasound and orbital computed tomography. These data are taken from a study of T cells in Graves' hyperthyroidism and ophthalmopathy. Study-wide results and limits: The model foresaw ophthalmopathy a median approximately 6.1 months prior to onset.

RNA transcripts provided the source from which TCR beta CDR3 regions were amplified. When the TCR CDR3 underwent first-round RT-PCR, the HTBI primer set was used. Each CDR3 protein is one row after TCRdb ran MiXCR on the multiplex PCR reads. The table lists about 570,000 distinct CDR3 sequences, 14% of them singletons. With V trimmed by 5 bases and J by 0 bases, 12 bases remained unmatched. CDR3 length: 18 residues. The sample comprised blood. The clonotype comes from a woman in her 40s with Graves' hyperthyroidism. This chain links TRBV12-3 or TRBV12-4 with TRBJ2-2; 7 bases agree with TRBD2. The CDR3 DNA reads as TGTGCCAGCAGTCCCCGAAGTATTACTAGCGCGAACACCGGGGAGCTGTTTTTT. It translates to CASSPRSITSANTGELFF.